This entry concerns a single TCR beta chain. What antigen it recognizes has not been identified. Base-call qualities are not available, and no considerably larger clone is one nucleotide away. Patients with a history of autoimmune disease or receiving systemic immunosuppression were excluded from the trial. Peripheral blood for TCR sequencing was drawn from every dose cohort at baseline, at cycle 4 day 1 and at cycle 7 day 1. The samples were drawn from a first-in-human, open-label, multicenter phase I dose-escalation trial of ivuxolimab. Adults with locally advanced or metastatic melanoma, renal cell carcinoma, hepatocellular carcinoma or head and neck squamous cell carcinoma were enrolled in the trial. Before TCR sequencing, CD4+ T cells and CD8+ T cells were sorted from peripheral blood as separate populations. This record belongs to a study of OX40 agonist ivuxolimab in advanced cancers. Some background on the complete study: Ivuxolimab was an agonistic, fully human IgG2 monoclonal antibody directed against OX40 (CD134), a costimulatory receptor. Intravenous ivuxolimab was administered to patients every 2 weeks at six dose levels: 0.01, 0.1, 0.3, 1.5, 3 and 10 mg/kg. Of the roughly 52 dose-escalation patients, hepatocellular carcinoma was present in some 19, melanoma in roughly 15, renal cell carcinoma in 9 and head and neck cancer in 9. In the dose-escalation cohort, 70% to 85% of patients were male, and the mean age was roughly 60 years with a range of roughly 20 to 85. Prior anti-PD-1, anti-PD-L1 or anti-CTLA-4 therapy was permitted, and about two fifths of dose-escalation patients had received checkpoint inhibitors. Three dose-escalation patients achieved partial responses, one with hepatocellular carcinoma and two with cutaneous melanoma. Peripheral TCRbeta sequencing was intended to test whether TCR sequence diversity was altered and clonal T-cell expansion was caused by ivuxolimab. The paper reports the monotherapy dose-escalation portion (N = 52 patients) of the phase I ivuxolimab trial.

General conclusions and limits of the study: Antigen specificity was not determined for the clonally expanded peripheral T cells. After ivuxolimab, CD8+ T cells had more expanded clones than CD4+ T cells on average. Low levels of normalized T-cell clonal expansion were also seen in some patients who did not respond. In the 0.1-3.0 mg/kg groups, partial responders were among the patients with the lowest normalized peripheral clonal expansion, particularly in CD8+ T cells. At doses of 0.1 to 3.0 mg/kg, clonal expansion of both CD4+ and CD8+ T cells in blood was seen between baseline and week 6.

Genomic DNA was isolated from the sorted cells so that the TCRbeta CDR3 region could be sequenced. The immunoSEQ Assay was used for sequencing of TCRbeta CDR3 regions. Entries here come from immuneACCESS through TCRdb and include only in-frame sequences with V and J called. Some clones fail to appear in such tables; in the studies checked, an unresolved V gene covers under half of the shortfall, and the cause of the remainder is unknown. Within this sample are fewer than 70,000 clones, with roughly 85% of them counted one time only. The ten largest account for approximately 3.1% of the sample. V loses 4 bases of germline sequence and J loses 4 bases, and the interval between the two ends is 13 bases. The CDR3 has 14 amino acids, counting the end cysteine and phenylalanine. The kept DNA is CDR3 alone, 42 bases in frame from the first base. Taken from the germline V gene, the CDR1 and CDR2 loops are SNHLY and FYNNEI.

The receptor comes from an adult with an advanced solid tumor such as melanoma, head and neck, liver or kidney cancer. Recombination linked TRBV2 to TRBJ2-5; too little of a D gene remains to name it. The sample consisted of CD4+ or CD8+ T cells sorted from blood, taken in a trial of the OX40 agonist ivuxolimab. This receptor carries the CDR3 CASSVRRVGETQYF. The nucleotide sequence is given as TGTGCCAGCAGTGTAAGGCGAGTAGGAGAGACCCAGTACTTC.